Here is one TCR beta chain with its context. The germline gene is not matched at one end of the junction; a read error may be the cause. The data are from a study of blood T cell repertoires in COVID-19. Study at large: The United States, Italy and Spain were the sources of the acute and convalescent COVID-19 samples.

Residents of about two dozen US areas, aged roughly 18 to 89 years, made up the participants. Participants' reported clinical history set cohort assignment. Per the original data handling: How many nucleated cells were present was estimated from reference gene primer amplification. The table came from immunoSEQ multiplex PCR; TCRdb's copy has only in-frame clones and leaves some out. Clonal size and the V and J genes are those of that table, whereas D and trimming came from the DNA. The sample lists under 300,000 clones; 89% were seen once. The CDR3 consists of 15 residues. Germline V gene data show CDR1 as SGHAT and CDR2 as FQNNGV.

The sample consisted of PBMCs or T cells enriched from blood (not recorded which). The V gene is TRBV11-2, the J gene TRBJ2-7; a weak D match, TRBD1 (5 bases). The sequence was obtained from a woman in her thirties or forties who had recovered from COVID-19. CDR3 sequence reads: CASGFTRGASNEQYF. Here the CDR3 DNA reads TGTGCCAGCGGCTTTACAAGGGGCGCGAGCAACGAGCAGTACTTC. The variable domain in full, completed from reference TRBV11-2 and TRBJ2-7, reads EAGVAQSPRYKIIEKRQSVAFWCNPISGHATLYWYQQILGQGPKLLIQFQNNGVVDDSQLPKDRFSAERLKGVDSTLKIQPAKLEDSAVYLCASGFTRGASNEQYFGPGTRLTVT.